These 23 T cell receptor beta chains were all obtained from the same sample, sequenced in a study of blood T cell repertoires in COVID-19. TCRdb's table, derived via immunoSEQ multiplex PCR, lists solely in-frame clones and lacks some. This sample has 110,000 or so clones, with about four fifths found just once. The material sequenced was peripheral blood. These receptors were collected from a woman aged 40 to 50 with acute or convalescent COVID-19.

The chain uses TRBV10-3 and TRBJ2-7; a possible D gene is TRBD2 (6 bases). Trimming removed 2 bases from V and 6 bases from J, with 8 bases in between. Germline CDR1 and CDR2: ENHRY and SYGVKD. This CDR3 is built from 12 residues. CDR3 amino acids: CAISETEGEQYF. CDR3 coding DNA: TGTGCCATCAGTGAGACGGAGGGCGAGCAGTACTTC.

The V gene is TRBV7-2, the J gene TRBJ1-2, with 8 bases matching TRBD1. Losses at the gene ends were 7 bases for V and 12 bases for J; bases not matched to a gene: 13. This CDR3 has 13 amino acids. CDR1 SGHTA and CDR2 FQGNSA come from the germline V gene. The CDR3 DNA reads as TGTGCCAGCACCAAAGACAGGGGTGGGTCAAACACCTTC. Encoded protein: CASTKDRGGSNTF.

The V and J genes are TRBV7-6 and TRBJ2-3; D gene uncertain. Trimming cost V 6 bases and J 4 bases, with 11 bases left between them. This CDR3 has 13 amino acids. CDR1 and CDR2 (germline): SGHVS, FNYEAQ. This chain's CDR3 is CASSFTVADTQYF. CDR3 in DNA: TGTGCCAGCAGTTTCACAGTCGCAGATACGCAGTATTTT.

V usage is TRBV4-1 and J usage is TRBJ2-7, with unresolved D. V dropped 1 base and J dropped 6 bases, with 13 bases sitting between them. Germline V gene sequence: CDR1 MGHRA, CDR2 YSYEKL. This CDR3 is 14 amino acids long. The CDR3, as DNA: TGCGCCAGCAGCCAAGTTGGGCTCCCTGGCGAGCAGTACTTC. Translated: CASSQVGLPGEQYF.

V and J are TRBV25-1 and TRBJ1-2, with a tentative D call TRBD1 (5 bases). Per the germline V gene, CDR1 is MGHDK and CDR2 is SYGVNS. The CDR3 has 13 residues. Deletions cut 0 bases from V and 8 bases from J, with 10 bases between. CDR3 amino acids: CASSEYRAEGYTF. The DNA of the CDR3 is TGTGCCAGCAGTGAATACAGGGCCGAGGGCTACACCTTC.

This chain connects TRBV6-6 to TRBJ2-5; TRBD1 agrees at 10 bases. Trimming at V came to 0 bases and at J to 4 bases, leaving 2 bases not matched to a gene. The CDR3 has 15 amino acids. Germline CDR1 MNHNY, CDR2 SVGAGI (reference sequence). The CDR3, as DNA: TGTGCCAGCAGTTACTCAGACAGGGGGCGAGAGACCCAGTACTTC. Protein sequence: CASSYSDRGRETQYF.

The rearrangement links TRBV5-6 to TRBJ1-2, with D perhaps TRBD1 (6 bases). V lost 0 bases, J lost 2 bases, and 8 bases lay in between. Germline loops: CDR1 SGHDT, CDR2 YYEEEE. CDR3 length: 14 residues. The CDR3 is CASSLGTENYGYTF. DNA of the CDR3: TGTGCCAGCAGCTTGGGGACAGAGAACTATGGCTACACCTTC.

The chain carries TRBV30 and TRBJ2-7, with TRBD1 identical over 8 bases. Germline CDR1 reads GTSNPN; CDR2 reads SVGIG (reference sequence). This CDR3 comprises 17 residues. Trimming at V came to 1 base and at J to 5 bases, leaving 16 bases not matched to a gene. In nucleotides, the CDR3 is TGTGCCTGGAGTGCGGGCTTCGGACAGGGAAAATCCGACGAGCAGTACTTC. It translates to CAWSAGFGQGKSDEQYF.

The chain recombines TRBV7-2 with TRBJ1-2; no definite D call. The CDR3 runs 13 residues. CDR1 is SGHTA, CDR2 FQGNSA, per germline. V was clipped by 3 bases and J by 7 bases, with 12 bases between them. The DNA for the CDR3 is TGTGCCAGCAGCTTCGGACTCTATGTTGGCTACACCTTC. As protein: CASSFGLYVGYTF. Together with reference TRBV7-2 and TRBJ1-2, the CDR3 gives the full variable domain: GAGVSQSPSNKVTEKGKDVELRCDPISGHTALYWYRQSLGQGLEFLIYFQGNSAPDKSGLPSDRFSAERTGGSVSTLTIQRTQQEDSAVYLCASSFGLYVGYTFGSGTRLTVV.

For the CDR3, the DNA is TGTGCCAGCAGTTACGAACGGAGCTCCTACGAGCAGTACTTC. Protein sequence: CASSYERSSYEQYF. The chain links TRBV6-6 to TRBJ2-7; D ambiguous. The V end was cut by 2 bases, the J end by 0 bases, with 8 bases between. This CDR3 is built from 14 residues. Germline V gene data show CDR1 as MNHNY and CDR2 as SVGAGI (reference sequence).

In DNA form, the CDR3 reads TGTGCCAGCAGTTACTCGTCAGAACATAACTATGGCTACACCTTC. The encoded protein is CASSYSSEHNYGYTF. The chain uses TRBV6-5 and TRBJ1-2; D is ambiguous. In germline, CDR1 is MNHEY, CDR2 SVGAGI. The V end lost 0 bases, the J end lost 1 base, and 9 bases lay between the germline ends. This CDR3 region has 15 residues.

J is TRBJ1-5 and V is TRBV7-9, with D maybe TRBD1 (6 bases). Germline CDR1 and CDR2: SEHNR and FQNEAQ (reference sequence). The length of the CDR3 is 17 residues. V lost 5 bases, J lost 0 bases, and 17 bases lay in between. CDR3 DNA: TGTGCCAGCAGCCTAAGGGGGGGGCCCGATAGCAATCAGCCCCAGCATTTT. This codes for CASSLRGGPDSNQPQHF.

This chain uses TRBV6-6 with TRBJ2-1, with 8 positions matching TRBD2. The CDR3 runs 14 residues. After removal of 10 bases from V and 8 bases from J, the junction contained 13 bases not matched to a gene. CDR1 and CDR2 from the germline V gene are MNHNY and SVGAGI (reference sequence). CDR3 sequence reads: CATRPGLAQDEQFF. For the CDR3, the DNA is TGTGCCACCAGACCCGGACTAGCCCAGGATGAGCAGTTCTTC.

The chain joins TRBV27 to TRBJ1-1; maybe TRBD1 (6 bases). CDR1 is MNHEY, CDR2 SMNVEV, per germline (reference sequence). The CDR3 runs to 12 residues. V was cut by 8 bases and J by 5 bases, with 12 bases left in between. The CDR3 DNA follows: TGTGCCAGCCATGGGGGCGGGACTGAAGCTTTCTTT. This encodes CASHGGGTEAFF.

The rearrangement uses TRBV7-2 and TRBJ1-3; D not resolved. V lost 3 bases, J lost 1 base, and 10 bases lay in between. Germline lookup yields CDR1 SGHTA and CDR2 FQGNSA. The CDR3 extends over 15 amino acids. The CDR3 sequence: CASSFIPGSGNTIYF. The CDR3 bases are TGTGCCAGCAGCTTTATCCCCGGTTCTGGAAACACCATATATTTT.

V is TRBV6-1 and J is TRBJ2-5; D is unclear. V was pared by 3 bases and J by 5 bases, with 7 bases between. Germline values: CDR1 MNHNS, CDR2 SASEGT. This CDR3 spans 12 amino acids. CDR3: CASSDPGETQYF. The CDR3, as DNA: TGTGCCAGCAGTGACCCCGGGGAGACCCAGTACTTC.

This clone was seen only a few times. This chain connects TRBV9 to TRBJ2-1, with 9 bases identical to TRBD2. This CDR3 spans 18 amino acids. J was trimmed by 8 bases and V by 1 base; bases with no gene match: 16. Germline V gene data show CDR1 as SGDLS and CDR2 as YYNGEE. In DNA form, the CDR3 reads TGTGCCAGCAGCGTACGGCCCAGCGGGGGGCCCTTGCTATATGAGCAGTTCTTC. Its protein product is CASSVRPSGGPLLYEQFF. Drawing the rest from reference TRBV9 and TRBJ2-1, the complete variable domain is DSGVTQTPKHLITATGQRVTLRCSPRSGDLSVYWYQQSLDQGLQFLIQYYNGEERAKGNILERFSAQQFPDLHSELNLSSLELGDSALYFCASSVRPSGGPLLYEQFFGPGTRLTVL.

The chain employs TRBV7-8 and TRBJ1-2, with D perhaps matching TRBD1 (6 bases). Germline V gene sequence: CDR1 SGHVS, CDR2 FQNEAQ. This CDR3 is 12 amino acids long. With 5 bases removed from V and 8 bases from J, the gap between germline ends came to 12 bases. CDR3 protein: CASSNNRAGYTF. CDR3 nucleotides: TGTGCCAGCAGCAATAACAGGGCGGGCTACACCTTC.

V and J are TRBV5-4 and TRBJ1-3; a possible D gene is TRBD1 (5 bases). The CDR3 contains 13 residues. CDR1 is SGHNT and CDR2 is YYREEE in the germline V gene (reference sequence). Trimming took off 0 bases at V and 8 bases at J, with 9 bases between the two ends. The CDR3 DNA follows: TGTGCCAGCAGCTTGGCCGGGGGGGACACCATATATTTT. Its translation: CASSLAGGDTIYF.

Only a few counts were recorded for this clone. This chain links TRBV13 with TRBJ1-4; 7 nucleotides match TRBD1. This CDR3 is 12 amino acids long. With V trimmed by 5 bases and J by 10 bases, 4 bases remained unmatched. Germline V gene sequence: CDR1 PRHDT, CDR2 FYEKMQ (reference sequence). CDR3 sequence (DNA): TGTGCCAGCAGCCTCCAGGGGGGAAAACTGTTTTTT. Translating gives CASSLQGGKLFF.

The sample holds one count of this clone. The J gene is TRBJ1-2, the V gene TRBV5-1, with a tentative D call TRBD1 (6 bases). The CDR3 sequence is 16 residues long. Trimming removed 0 bases from V and 5 bases from J, with 17 bases in between. CDR1 is SGHRS, CDR2 YFSETQ, per germline. The CDR3 nucleotides read TGCGCCAGCAGCTTGGTGGCGGGGGCGAATCAATATGGCTACACCTTC. Translation: CASSLVAGANQYGYTF.

J is TRBJ2-5 and V is TRBV7-6; 8 bases fit TRBD1. The CDR3 totals 15 residues. Germline CDR1 is SGHVS and CDR2 is FNYEAQ. J lost 1 base, V lost 4 bases, and 5 bases had no gene match. The CDR3 reads CASSSYTGGQETQYF. As DNA, the CDR3 is TGTGCCAGCAGCTCATACACAGGGGGCCAAGAGACCCAGTACTTC.

The chain is built from TRBV19 and TRBJ1-1, with a weak D call TRBD1 (6 bases). The CDR3 consists of 16 residues. Deletions cut 4 bases from V and 4 bases from J, with 19 bases between. Germline CDR1 and CDR2: LNHDA and SQIVND (reference sequence). Here the CDR3 reads CASSKPLQGKVTEAFF. The DNA of the CDR3 is TGTGCCAGTAGTAAACCCCTGCAGGGGAAGGTCACTGAAGCTTTCTTT.